A selection of T cell receptor beta chains follows, all from one sample in a study of technical replicates of blood from a handful of donors. Clones were read by immunoSEQ multiplex PCR, and TCRdb kept only the in-frame ones, dropping some. The sample includes around 80,000 clones, 93% of them seen just once. The sample taken for sequencing was T cells isolated from PBMCs. Receptors originate from a human donor in good health. The CDR3 runs from the conserved cysteine through the conserved F or W. The order of the fields is J gene, V gene, clone size, CDR3 protein. Not every row has a clone size; where given, it reads once, few, many or a size class.

J gene: TRBJ2-7
V gene: TRBV6-1
clone size: .
CDR3 protein: CASSEKGDSSYEQYF

J gene: TRBJ2-7
V gene: TRBV21-1
clone size: .
CDR3 protein: CASTLTVGLSLEQYF

J gene: TRBJ2-7
V gene: TRBV4-1
clone size: .
CDR3 protein: CASSLRGGYEQYF

J gene: TRBJ2-6
V gene: TRBV6-1
clone size: .
CDR3 protein: CATHGGRAGANVLTF

J gene: TRBJ2-7
V gene: TRBV9
clone size: .
CDR3 protein: CASSVGLDSYEQYF

J gene: TRBJ1-5
V gene: TRBV27
clone size: .
CDR3 protein: CASSTRTGSINQPQHF

J gene: TRBJ2-7
V gene: TRBV11-2
clone size: .
CDR3 protein: CASSSLTLGQGAFYEQYF

J gene: TRBJ2-5
V gene: TRBV4-1
clone size: .
CDR3 protein: CASSQVFTRGETQYF

J gene: TRBJ1-1
V gene: TRBV19
clone size: .
CDR3 protein: CASSAGRGTEAFF

J gene: TRBJ1-3
V gene: TRBV7-9
clone size: .
CDR3 protein: CASSVSGFLSGNTIYF

J gene: TRBJ2-3
V gene: TRBV5-1
clone size: .
CDR3 protein: CASRRTGGFLTDTQYF

J gene: TRBJ2-1
V gene: TRBV4-1
clone size: .
CDR3 protein: CASSQHSGGAATGNEQFF

J gene: TRBJ2-1
V gene: TRBV7-9
clone size: .
CDR3 protein: CASSVDREQFF

J gene: TRBJ2-5
V gene: TRBV7-9
clone size: .
CDR3 protein: CASSGGLAGAQETQYF

J gene: TRBJ1-4
V gene: TRBV14
clone size: .
CDR3 protein: CASSQTLSVKLFF

J gene: TRBJ1-2
V gene: TRBV5-1
clone size: .
CDR3 protein: CASSLAGQNYGYTF

J gene: TRBJ2-7
V gene: TRBV6-1
clone size: .
CDR3 protein: CASNPGQGYEQYF

J gene: TRBJ2-1
V gene: TRBV18
clone size: .
CDR3 protein: CASSLYARGEQFF

J gene: TRBJ1-1
V gene: TRBV9
clone size: once
CDR3 protein: CASSFGTPGMNTEAFF

J gene: TRBJ2-7
V gene: TRBV6-1
clone size: .
CDR3 protein: CASRISSSYEQYF

J gene: TRBJ2-7
V gene: TRBV5-1
clone size: .
CDR3 protein: CASPGTGPYEQYF

J gene: TRBJ1-5
V gene: TRBV11-2
clone size: .
CDR3 protein: CASSLGRGNQPQHF

J gene: TRBJ2-6
V gene: TRBV15
clone size: .
CDR3 protein: CATSPSPGGISGANVLTF

J gene: TRBJ2-2
V gene: TRBV4-1
clone size: .
CDR3 protein: CASSQGLIRRGTGELFF

J gene: TRBJ2-7
V gene: TRBV10-2
clone size: .
CDR3 protein: CASNLNSVSDFNEQYF

J gene: TRBJ2-3
V gene: TRBV7-2
clone size: once
CDR3 protein: CASSFRGTFSNWDTQYF

J gene: TRBJ2-7
V gene: TRBV7-8
clone size: few
CDR3 protein: CASSLGLPTAYYEQYF

J gene: TRBJ2-3
V gene: TRBV29-1
clone size: .
CDR3 protein: CSVDSESYTDTQYF

J gene: TRBJ1-2
V gene: TRBV7-9
clone size: once
CDR3 protein: CASSLATGANYGYTF

J gene: TRBJ2-5
V gene: TRBV5-1
clone size: .
CDR3 protein: CASRDTKAGETQYF

J gene: TRBJ2-7
V gene: TRBV4-1
clone size: .
CDR3 protein: CASSNPTGVIYEQYF

J gene: TRBJ2-7
V gene: TRBV28
clone size: .
CDR3 protein: CASSSVPGQSSYEQYF

J gene: TRBJ2-1
V gene: TRBV28
clone size: .
CDR3 protein: CASSLGFYNEQFF

J gene: TRBJ2-2
V gene: TRBV18
clone size: .
CDR3 protein: CASSPASGIHTGELFF

J gene: TRBJ1-6
V gene: TRBV7-9
clone size: .
CDR3 protein: CASSLATTGGRSPLHF

J gene: TRBJ2-7
V gene: TRBV7-9
clone size: .
CDR3 protein: CASSSGQGRVYEQYF

J gene: TRBJ1-5
V gene: TRBV6-5
clone size: .
CDR3 protein: CASSQGGQPQHF

J gene: TRBJ2-1
V gene: TRBV5-1
clone size: .
CDR3 protein: CASSLGQGLNEQFF

J gene: TRBJ2-3
V gene: TRBV6-4
clone size: .
CDR3 protein: CASSGGTGLTDTQYF

J gene: TRBJ2-7
V gene: TRBV21-1
clone size: .
CDR3 protein: CASTGTRASGTGDNEQYF

J gene: TRBJ2-1
V gene: TRBV4-2
clone size: .
CDR3 protein: CASSQGSRMINEQFF

J gene: TRBJ2-7
V gene: TRBV4-1
clone size: .
CDR3 protein: CASSLPRASGRYEQYF

J gene: TRBJ2-5
V gene: TRBV2
clone size: .
CDR3 protein: CASSSGLAGGAETQYF

J gene: TRBJ1-4
V gene: TRBV7-9
clone size: .
CDR3 protein: CASSLTDSGEKLFF

J gene: TRBJ1-3
V gene: TRBV11-3
clone size: .
CDR3 protein: CASSLGFRTIYF

J gene: TRBJ2-3
V gene: TRBV6-5
clone size: .
CDR3 protein: CASRDWGPDTQYF

J gene: TRBJ1-5
V gene: TRBV4-1
clone size: .
CDR3 protein: CASSQDPTGVQPQHF

J gene: TRBJ2-3
V gene: TRBV9
clone size: .
CDR3 protein: CASSVSASSTDTQYF

J gene: TRBJ1-2
V gene: TRBV7-9
clone size: .
CDR3 protein: CASSFGGQAYTF

J gene: TRBJ1-1
V gene: TRBV28
clone size: .
CDR3 protein: CASSQGGVRITEAFF

J gene: TRBJ2-3
V gene: TRBV7-6
clone size: .
CDR3 protein: CASSLARTSQAETDTQYF

J gene: TRBJ1-1
V gene: TRBV11-3
clone size: .
CDR3 protein: CASSLFIGVSTEAFF

J gene: TRBJ2-7
V gene: TRBV25-1
clone size: .
CDR3 protein: CASMKSPSGPSYEQYF

J gene: TRBJ2-1
V gene: TRBV6-5
clone size: .
CDR3 protein: CASSLTSGDNEQFF

J gene: TRBJ2-7
V gene: TRBV28
clone size: .
CDR3 protein: CASSSRGYEQYF